Listed below are T cell receptor beta chains from one sample, sequenced in a study of CD8 T cells in Susac syndrome. TCRdb re-called the immunoSEQ multiplex PCR reads with MiXCR, one entry per CDR3 protein. Altogether about 200,000 distinct CDR3 sequences are present, roughly 95% being singletons, with the ten largest covering roughly 0.094%. Sequenced input: CD4+ T cells from PBMCs. The origin of the receptors is a human donor with multiple sclerosis. The CDR3 runs from the conserved cysteine through the conserved F or W. The D gene is left open where the match is weak. Only part of the rows carry a size: once, few, many, or a class if the clone is expanded.

V gene	clone size	CDR3 length	D gene	J gene	CDR3 protein	CDR3 DNA
TRBV9	.	16	TRBD1	TRBJ1-2	CASSETPVRGLGGYTF	TGTGCCAGCAGCGAGACCCCGGTAAGGGGGCTCGGGGGCTACACCTTC
TRBV11-2	.	15	TRBD2	TRBJ2-3	CASSSLSGRGDTQYF	TGTGCCAGCAGCTCGTTGAGCGGGAGAGGTGATACGCAGTATTTT
TRBV5-6	.	14	.	TRBJ1-1	CASSYDSVYTEAFF	TGTGCCAGCAGCTACGACAGCGTTTACACTGAAGCTTTCTTT
TRBV27	.	16	.	TRBJ1-5	CASSLFGGYSNQPQHF	TGTGCCAGCAGTTTATTTGGGGGCTACAGCAATCAGCCCCAGCATTTT
TRBV27	.	15	TRBD1	TRBJ1-2	CASSSRSTGNYGYTF	TGTGCCAGCAGTTCCCGTTCGACAGGGAACTATGGCTACACCTTC
TRBV12-3/TRBV12-4	.	13	.	TRBJ2-5	CASSLRTGAAQYF	TGTGCCAGCAGTTTAAGGACGGGTGCGGCCCAGTACTTC
TRBV3-1	.	15	TRBD1	TRBJ1-1	CASSPWTGVNTEAFF	TGTGCCAGCAGCCCCTGGACAGGGGTGAACACTGAAGCTTTCTTT
TRBV19	once	13	.	TRBJ2-1	CASSSNQFNEQFF	TGTGCCAGTAGTTCCAACCAATTTAATGAGCAGTTCTTC
TRBV2	.	16	TRBD2	TRBJ2-2	CASSYSGSGFAGELFF	TGTGCCAGCAGTTATAGCGGGAGTGGATTTGCCGGGGAGCTGTTTTTT
TRBV30	.	14	.	TRBJ1-2	CAWSAQSRHYGYTF	TGTGCCTGGAGTGCGCAGTCCCGGCACTATGGCTACACCTTC
TRBV29-1	.	10	.	TRBJ2-5	CSAASSTQYF	TGCAGCGCTGCTAGCTCGACCCAGTACTTC
TRBV2	.	16	TRBD1	TRBJ2-7	CASSEFLDRERYEQYF	TGTGCCAGCAGTGAGTTTCTAGACAGGGAACGCTACGAGCAGTACTTC
TRBV2	.	13	.	TRBJ2-7	CASRGTVSYEQYF	TGTGCCAGCAGGGGGACGGTCTCCTACGAGCAGTACTTC
TRBV7-9	.	17	.	TRBJ2-7	CASSFPSGARESYEQYF	TGTGCCAGCAGCTTCCCCTCCGGGGCCCGAGAGTCCTACGAGCAGTACTTC
TRBV18	.	15	TRBD1	TRBJ2-7	CASSPSGQGYYEQYF	TGTGCCAGCTCACCGTCGGGACAGGGGTACTACGAGCAGTACTTC
TRBV20-1	.	14	.	TRBJ1-1	CSARVDSLNTEAFF	TGCAGTGCCCGGGTGGACAGCCTGAACACTGAAGCTTTCTTT
TRBV4-1	.	14	.	TRBJ2-3	CASSRGDGTDTQYF	TGCGCCAGCTCTCGGGGAGATGGGACAGATACGCAGTATTTT
TRBV7-9	.	13	.	TRBJ2-5	CASSTQGGETQYF	TGTGCCAGCAGCACCCAAGGGGGAGAGACCCAGTACTTC
TRBV29-1	.	14	TRBD1	TRBJ2-3	CSVVTGGSTDTQYF	TGCAGCGTTGTGACAGGGGGTAGCACAGATACGCAGTATTTT
TRBV29-1	.	12	.	TRBJ1-1	CSVEETVTEAFF	TGCAGCGTTGAAGAAACGGTGACTGAAGCTTTCTTT
TRBV15	.	15	.	TRBJ1-2	CATSRDVTVPYGYTF	TGTGCCACCAGCAGAGATGTAACAGTCCCCTATGGCTACACCTTC
TRBV11-2	.	16	.	TRBJ2-3	CASSLGGLTRTDTQYF	TGTGCCAGCAGCTTAGGAGGGCTCACTCGCACAGATACGCAGTATTTT
TRBV3-1	.	13	.	TRBJ2-1	CASSQYQRNEQFF	TGTGCCAGCAGCCAATACCAGAGGAATGAGCAGTTCTTC
TRBV7-2	.	17	TRBD1	TRBJ1-4	CASSNPNDAGGGEKLFF	TGTGCCAGCAGCAACCCAAACGACGCAGGGGGCGGAGAAAAACTGTTTTTT
TRBV30	.	13	.	TRBJ2-7	CAWSADNSYEQYF	TGTGCCTGGAGCGCGGACAACTCCTACGAGCAGTACTTC
TRBV5-4	.	17	.	TRBJ1-2	CASIGDPAQGRGYGYTF	TGTGCCAGCATCGGAGACCCAGCACAGGGTCGAGGCTATGGCTACACCTTC
TRBV20-1	.	12	.	TRBJ1-1	CSARESGDEAFF	TGCAGTGCTAGAGAATCCGGGGACGAAGCTTTCTTT
TRBV2	.	13	TRBD1	TRBJ2-5	CASSQGALETQYF	TGTGCCAGCAGCCAGGGGGCTCTGGAGACCCAGTACTTC
TRBV24-1	once	15	TRBD2	TRBJ2-3	CATSGLAGATDTQYF	TGTGCCACCAGTGGTCTAGCGGGAGCCACAGATACGCAGTATTTT